The 25 T cell receptor beta chains below were found in one sample sequenced in a study of shared clonotypes between healthy human individuals. The naive CD8 subset, CD45RO-negative cells positively selected for CCR7, excluded terminally differentiated effector memory CD45RA+ cells. Repertoires were generated with immunoSEQ multiplex PCR, while TCRdb's copy carries only in-frame clones and drops some. The table records around 1.9 million clones, approximately 94% of them present only once. Specimen: naive CD8+ T cells from PBMCs. The receptors derive from a man in his late teens or twenties in good health. Some clones in this sample may be carry-over from other donors' samples.

The genes are TRBV27 and TRBJ1-2, with D hard to call. Germline loops: CDR1 MNHEY, CDR2 SMNVEV (reference sequence). Between the trimmed V and J ends, which lost 3 bases and 4 bases, there was a span of 18 bases. The CDR3 is 16 amino acids. The chain's CDR3 is CASSLGLSWGFYGYTF. Written as DNA, the CDR3 is TGTGCCAGCAGTTTGGGTTTATCCTGGGGTTTCTATGGCTACACCTTC.

The rearrangement uses TRBV28 and TRBJ2-7; D is unresolved. The V end lost 11 bases, the J end lost 4 bases, and 18 bases lay between the germline ends. Germline CDR1 MDHEN, CDR2 SYDVKM. There are 13 residues in the CDR3. CDR3 in amino acids: CAHRETGRYEQYF. The CDR3 coding sequence is TGTGCCCACCGAGAGACCGGACGGTACGAGCAGTACTTC.

The V and J genes are TRBV7-2 and TRBJ2-3; 8 bases agree with TRBD2. With V trimmed by 1 base and J by 5 bases, 11 bases remained unmatched. There are 17 residues in the CDR3. Looked up from germline, CDR1 is SGHTA and CDR2 is FQGNSA. The CDR3 is CASSLVLRREEGDTQYF. The CDR3 nucleotides are TGTGCCAGCAGCTTAGTCCTTCGGCGGGAGGAGGGAGATACGCAGTATTTT.

This chain joins TRBV7-8 and TRBJ1-5; D is perhaps TRBD1 (6 bases). Germline CDR1 and CDR2: SGHVS and FQNEAQ. Trimming cost V 5 bases and J 4 bases, with 12 bases left between them. There are 14 residues in the CDR3. The CDR3: CASSATGGNQPQHF. CDR3 nucleotide sequence: TGTGCCAGCAGCGCGACAGGAGGGAATCAGCCCCAGCATTTT.

Comment on this clone: At one boundary the junction diverges from the germline segment, which might be a read error. The chain is built from TRBV7-9 and TRBJ2-1; D is unclear. The CDR3 covers 13 residues. CDR1 is SEHNR and CDR2 is FQNEAQ in the germline V gene (reference sequence). The CDR3 here is CASSSITDNQQFF. CDR3 sequence (DNA): TGTGCCAGCAGCTCAATCACTGACAATCAGCAGTTCTTC.

The J gene is TRBJ2-3, the V gene TRBV25-1, with 8 bases lining up with TRBD2. J gave up 2 bases and V 2 bases, and 6 bases lay outside the gene matches. The CDR3 length is 16 residues. From germline, CDR1 is MGHDK and CDR2 SYGVNS. CDR3 sequence reads: CASSERLAGPTDTQYF. The DNA of the CDR3 is TGTGCCAGCAGTGAACGGCTAGCGGGCCCCACAGATACGCAGTATTTT. Using reference TRBV25-1 and TRBJ2-3 for the parts outside the CDR3, the full variable domain is EADIYQTPRYLVIGTGKKITLECSQTMGHDKMYWYQQDPGMELHLIHYSYGVNSTEKGDLSSESTVSRIRTEHFPLTLESARPSHTSQYLCASSERLAGPTDTQYFGPGTRLTVL.

This clone has more than one count but fewer than ten. This rearrangement joins TRBV29-1 to TRBJ1-1, with D maybe TRBD1 (5 bases). V dropped 7 bases and J dropped 5 bases, with 17 bases sitting between them. Germline V lookup: CDR1 SQVTM, CDR2 ANQGSEA. The CDR3 is made up of 13 amino acids. The CDR3 bases are TGCAGCGCCCGTCCTATCGGGGGGACTGAAGCTTTCTTT. This translates into CSARPIGGTEAFF.

V is TRBV5-6 and J is TRBJ2-2; no firm D call. This CDR3 contains 14 residues. Germline V gene lookup returns CDR1 SGHDT and CDR2 YYEEEE. V was pared by 0 bases and J by 2 bases, with 5 bases between. CDR3 sequence: CASSLEGNTGELFF. Written as DNA, the CDR3 is TGTGCCAGCAGCTTGGAAGGAAACACCGGGGAGCTGTTTTTT.

The genes are TRBV5-1 and TRBJ2-5, with 7 bases that match TRBD2. CDR3 length equals 13 residues. CDR1 SGHRS and CDR2 YFSETQ come from the germline V gene. With 6 bases clipped from V and 5 bases from J, the junction kept 7 bases outside the gene matches. CDR3 loop: CASTGRLAETQYF. The CDR3 DNA reads as TGCGCCAGCACCGGCCGACTAGCTGAGACCCAGTACTTC.

The J gene is TRBJ2-1, the V gene TRBV28, with D perhaps matching TRBD1 (5 bases). Germline V gene data show CDR1 as MDHEN and CDR2 as SYDVKM. There are 13 residues in the CDR3. Here the CDR3 reads CATTVPASGEQFF. The CDR3 DNA sequence: TGTGCGACGACGGTACCGGCCTCAGGGGAGCAGTTCTTC.

The V call is TRBV7-9, the J call TRBJ2-7, with D maybe TRBD1 (5 bases). The CDR3 covers 17 residues. Trimming took 5 bases from V and 6 from J, leaving 26 bases between them. Per germline, CDR1 SEHNR and CDR2 FQNEAQ (reference sequence). CDR3 region: CASSPLQSTVWGSEQYF. CDR3 nucleotide sequence: TGTGCCAGCAGCCCCCTCCAATCGACAGTTTGGGGCTCCGAGCAGTACTTC. The full variable domain, with the rest looked up from reference TRBV7-9 and TRBJ2-7, is DTGVSQNPRHKITKRGQNVTFRCDPISEHNRLYWYRQTLGQGPEFLTYFQNEAQLEKSRLLSDRFSAERPKGSFSTLEIQRTEQGDSAMYLCASSPLQSTVWGSEQYFGPGTRLTVT.

The CDR3 reads CASSPRTSDTQYF. In DNA form, the CDR3 reads TGTGCCAGCAGCCCCCGTACCTCGGATACGCAGTATTTT. The chain joins TRBV11-3 to TRBJ2-3; the D is unclear. Trimming cost V 5 bases and J 6 bases, with 12 bases left between them. Germline values: CDR1 SGHNT, CDR2 YENEEA. The CDR3 extends over 13 amino acids.

J is TRBJ1-2 and V is TRBV14; tentative D call: TRBD1 (5 bases). This CDR3 is 15 amino acids long. Germline lookup yields CDR1 SGHDN and CDR2 FVKESK. The V end lost 3 bases, the J end lost 4 bases, and 15 bases lay between the germline ends. CDR3: CASSQVALGPYGYTF. The CDR3 nucleotides are TGTGCCAGCAGCCAGGTCGCGTTGGGGCCCTATGGCTACACCTTC.

V gene TRBV28 combines with J gene TRBJ1-3, with D hard to call. This CDR3 contains 16 residues. V lost 6 bases to trimming and J lost 0 bases, with 15 bases between them. Germline V gene sequence: CDR1 MDHEN, CDR2 SYDVKM. The CDR3 loop is CASREVDGLSGNTIYF. The CDR3, as DNA: TGTGCCAGCAGGGAGGTAGACGGACTCTCTGGAAACACCATATATTTT.

V gene TRBV7-8 combines with J gene TRBJ1-1, with 8 bases fitting TRBD1. V was pared by 4 bases and J by 1 base, with 2 bases of the junction left unmatched. This CDR3 contains 14 residues. From germline, CDR1 is SGHVS and CDR2 FQNEAQ. The CDR3 here is CASSSDRENTEAFF. CDR3 DNA sequence: TGTGCCAGCAGCTCGGACAGGGAGAACACTGAAGCTTTCTTT.

The chain is built from TRBV27 and TRBJ1-2, with a possible D match to TRBD1 (5 bases). This CDR3 has 14 residues. V was clipped by 0 bases and J by 8 bases, with 13 bases between them. Germline CDR1 is MNHEY and CDR2 is SMNVEV (reference sequence). CDR3 bases: TGTGCCAGCAGTTTATCGCAGGGAGAGGAGGGCTACACCTTC. Its protein product is CASSLSQGEEGYTF.

This chain uses TRBV14 with TRBJ1-4; possible D gene TRBD1, 6 bases. The germline V and J ends were trimmed by 2 bases and 1 base, with 20 bases remaining between them. Germline assignment: CDR1 SGHDN and CDR2 FVKESK. The CDR3 has 19 residues. The CDR3 loop is CASSQYKGGRGGTNEKLFF. CDR3 DNA sequence: TGTGCCAGCAGCCAATACAAGGGGGGCCGTGGCGGAACTAATGAAAAACTGTTTTTT.

The chain combines TRBV6-1 with TRBJ1-1; possibly TRBD1 for D (5 bases). The germline V gene has CDR1 MNHNS and CDR2 SASEGT. Trimming pared 6 bases from V and 4 bases from J, leaving 18 bases between. This CDR3 has 15 amino acids. CDR3 loop: CASREKGTRPTEAFF. The CDR3 DNA reads TGTGCCAGCAGGGAAAAAGGGACCCGACCCACTGAAGCTTTCTTT.

V gene TRBV28 combines with J gene TRBJ1-1; D is unclear. Germline assignment: CDR1 MDHEN and CDR2 SYDVKM. This CDR3 spans 15 amino acids. The V end lost 5 bases, the J end lost 3 bases, and 16 bases lay between the germline ends. The CDR3 region has the DNA TGTGCCAGCAGTCCTCAAGGCCAATTACACACTGAAGCTTTCTTT. Protein product: CASSPQGQLHTEAFF.

Remarks on this clone: Other DNA variants within this sample encode the same CDR3. The rearrangement uses TRBV9 and TRBJ2-7; D is possibly TRBD1 or TRBD2 (5 bases each). Between the trimmed V and J ends, which lost 1 base and 4 bases, there was a span of 9 bases. The CDR3 has 13 residues. Germline loops: CDR1 SGDLS, CDR2 YYNGEE. The chain's CDR3 is CASSVREGYEQYF. In DNA form, the CDR3 reads TGTGCCAGCAGCGTACGAGAGGGGTACGAGCAGTACTTC.

J is TRBJ2-2 and V is TRBV5-5, with a tentative D call TRBD2 (5 bases). Trimming left V 2 bases short and J 0 bases short, with 14 bases between. The CDR3 covers 17 residues. The germline CDR1 and CDR2 sequences are SGHKS and YYEKEE (reference sequence). CDR3 loop: CASSFFRSGANTGELFF. The CDR3 coding sequence is TGTGCCAGCAGCTTCTTTAGGAGCGGAGCGAACACCGGGGAGCTGTTTTTT.

Only a few counts were recorded for this clone. The chain has TRBV27 and TRBJ2-7; tentatively, D is TRBD2 (6 bases). With 4 bases removed from V and 2 bases from J, the gap between germline ends came to 12 bases. Germline lookup yields CDR1 MNHEY and CDR2 SMNVEV (reference sequence). This CDR3 contains 14 residues. Here the CDR3 reads CASSSWGLPYEQYF. CDR3 coding DNA: TGTGCCAGCAGTTCGTGGGGACTTCCCTACGAGCAGTACTTC.

V gene TRBV6-5 combines with J gene TRBJ2-7; D possibly matches TRBD1 or TRBD2 (5 bases each). The length of the CDR3 is 16 residues. Trimming stripped 4 bases from V and 6 bases from J, with 22 bases between. Germline CDR1 and CDR2: MNHEY and SVGAGI. DNA for the CDR3: TGTGCCAGCAGTTCCGGACGGGGATACGATGGGGGCGAGCAGTACTTC. Encoded protein: CASSSGRGYDGGEQYF.

The chain has TRBV9 and TRBJ1-3; D not certain. The CDR3 covers 15 residues. Trimming took off 4 bases at V and 0 bases at J, with 11 bases between the two ends. Germline V gene sequence: CDR1 SGDLS, CDR2 YYNGEE. The CDR3 loop is CASSPWTLSGNTIYF. CDR3 nucleotide sequence: TGTGCCAGCAGCCCTTGGACCCTCTCTGGAAACACCATATATTTT.

The genes are TRBV6-6 and TRBJ2-7; TRBD1 or TRBD2 may be the D gene (5 bases each). The CDR3 contains 15 residues. The germline V gene encodes CDR1 MNHNY and CDR2 SVGAGI (reference sequence). Trimming left V 6 bases short and J 4 bases short, with 19 bases between. DNA of the CDR3: TGTGCCAGCAGCCCAGGGCCAGGAGAGGGGTACGAGCAGTACTTC. As protein: CASSPGPGEGYEQYF.